This entry lists 18 T cell receptor beta chains sequenced from one sample in a study of blood T cell repertoires in COVID-19. TCRdb's copy holds only in-frame clones and misses some; the assay was immunoSEQ multiplex PCR. Here the sample spans around 180,000 clones, about 83% being singletons. Sequenced material: peripheral blood. The receptors here all came from a person aged 70 to 85 with COVID-19, enrolled during active disease.

The CDR3 nucleotides read TGTGCCAGCAGCTATACAGGGGGCGCCGCGAAGACCCAGTACTTC. It translates to CASSYTGGAAKTQYF. The rearrangement uses TRBV7-9 and TRBJ2-5; the match to TRBD1 covers 9 bases. Germline V lookup: CDR1 SEHNR, CDR2 FQNEAQ (reference sequence). This CDR3 spans 15 amino acids. J lost 6 bases, V lost 4 bases, and 9 bases had no gene match.

The chain carries TRBV3-1 (or the pseudogene TRBV3-2) and TRBJ2-2; the D gene is possibly TRBD2 (5 bases). V was shortened by 2 bases and J by 6 bases, with 16 bases between the two germline ends. Germline-derived CDR1 and CDR2 are LGHDT and YNNKEL (reference sequence). The CDR3 covers 16 residues. The CDR3 loop reads CASSQFGRSEAGELFF. Here the CDR3 DNA reads TGTGCCAGCAGCCAATTCGGTCGTAGCGAGGCCGGGGAGCTGTTTTTT.

This chain links TRBV7-2 with TRBJ1-6; D remains unclear. The V end was cut by 1 base, the J end by 7 bases, with 2 bases between. The V gene's germline CDR1 is SGHTA and CDR2 FQGNSA. The CDR3 totals 12 residues. Here the CDR3 reads CASSLVNSPLHF. The DNA of the CDR3 is TGTGCCAGCAGCTTAGTAAATTCACCCCTCCACTTT.

The rearrangement links TRBV5-4 to TRBJ2-7, with 10 bases identical to TRBD2. Germline CDR1 SGHNT, CDR2 YYREEE (reference sequence). V was pared by 3 bases and J by 2 bases, with 11 bases of the junction left unmatched. This CDR3 spans 17 amino acids. In DNA, the CDR3 is TGTGCCAGCAGCTCCGGAGGAGTAGCGGGAGGACCCTACGAGCAGTACTTC. This encodes CASSSGGVAGGPYEQYF.

Only one count was recorded for this clone. The chain carries TRBV5-1 and TRBJ2-2; D is perhaps TRBD2 (5 bases). The V and J ends lost 2 bases and 0 bases respectively, with 8 bases between them. The CDR3 is 15 residues long. Per the germline V gene, CDR1 is SGHRS and CDR2 is YFSETQ. In DNA, the CDR3 is TGCGCCAGCAGCTTCTCCGGGACGAACACCGGGGAGCTGTTTTTT. It codes for CASSFSGTNTGELFF.

This clone was found once. The rearrangement joins TRBV19 to TRBJ1-5; 7 nucleotides line up with TRBD1. The CDR3 runs to 19 residues. Germline loops: CDR1 LNHDA, CDR2 SQIVND (reference sequence). With V trimmed by 6 bases and J by 0 bases, 17 bases remained unmatched. In nucleotides, the CDR3 is TGTGCCAGTAGGAAGCTGGGGACAGTAAACGTCTATAGCAATCAGCCCCAGCATTTT. This encodes CASRKLGTVNVYSNQPQHF. The entire variable domain, with the rest obtained from reference TRBV19 and TRBJ1-5, is as follows: DGGITQSPKYLFRKEGQNVTLSCEQNLNHDAMYWYRQDPGQGLRLIYYSQIVNDFQKGDIAEGYSVSREKKESFPLTVTSAQKNPTAFYLCASRKLGTVNVYSNQPQHFGDGTRLSIL.

This sequence joins TRBV5-1 and TRBJ1-1; TRBD1 matches 9 bases. The ends lost 5 bases at V and 3 bases at J; junction bases unmatched: 8. Germline V gene sequence: CDR1 SGHRS, CDR2 YFSETQ. The CDR3 spans 15 residues. As DNA, the CDR3 is TGCGCCAGCAGAGCCGGGACAGGGAGGCACACTGAAGCTTTCTTT. This sequence encodes CASRAGTGRHTEAFF.

The chain joins TRBV7-2 to TRBJ1-2, with D perhaps matching TRBD1 (5 bases). Germline V gene sequence: CDR1 SGHTA, CDR2 FQGNSA. V was trimmed by 1 base and J by 0 bases, leaving 9 bases between them. The CDR3 runs to 15 residues. The CDR3 DNA is TGTGCCAGCAGCTTAGGGTCCAGGGCTAACTATGGCTACACCTTC. Protein product: CASSLGSRANYGYTF.

This clone is a singleton in its sample. The chain uses TRBV28 and TRBJ2-1, with TRBD1 identical over 7 bases. This CDR3 has 15 residues. The V gene end was trimmed by 5 bases and the J gene end by 8 bases; junction bases not matched to a gene: 12. Germline V gives CDR1 MDHEN, CDR2 SYDVKM. The CDR3 protein is CASSVPKTGPDEQFF. For the CDR3, the DNA is TGTGCCAGCAGTGTCCCGAAGACAGGGCCCGATGAGCAGTTCTTC.

CDR3 loop: CASSLGWLNYEQYF. Here the CDR3 DNA reads TGTGCCAGCAGCTTAGGGTGGCTGAACTACGAGCAGTACTTC. The chain recombines TRBV7-2 with TRBJ2-7; D remains unclear. With 1 base removed from V and 3 bases from J, the gap between germline ends came to 10 bases. Germline CDR1 reads SGHTA; CDR2 reads FQGNSA. The CDR3 totals 14 residues.

The chain uses TRBV9 and TRBJ2-1, with D tentatively TRBD1 (6 bases). Deletions cut 0 bases from V and 2 bases from J, with 21 bases between. Per the germline V gene, CDR1 is SGDLS and CDR2 is YYNGEE. The CDR3 extends over 19 amino acids. The CDR3 coding sequence is TGTGCCAGCAGCGTAGCGCTTTTACTGACAGGAGCTCCCTACAATGAGCAGTTCTTC. Its translation is CASSVALLLTGAPYNEQFF.

The V gene is TRBV9, the J gene TRBJ2-7; unclear D gene. Looked up from germline, CDR1 is SGDLS and CDR2 is YYNGEE. Trimming shortened V by 7 bases and J by 7 bases, and 12 bases separated the two germline ends. The CDR3 spans 11 residues. CDR3 in DNA: TGTGCCAGCGGCCCCGAGGTTGAGCAGTACTTC. It translates to CASGPEVEQYF.

The J gene is TRBJ2-3, the V gene TRBV2, with D uncertain. The germline gives CDR1 SNHLY, CDR2 FYNNEI. V was shortened by 7 bases and J by 6 bases, with 17 bases between the two germline ends. The CDR3 runs to 14 residues. The CDR3 sequence is CASTDAQAGDTQYF. The CDR3 DNA follows: TGTGCCAGCACAGACGCCCAGGCTGGTGATACGCAGTATTTT.

This clone was counted a few times. V usage is TRBV4-1 and J usage is TRBJ2-7, with 9 bases lining up with TRBD2. The V gene end was trimmed by 2 bases and the J gene end by 5 bases; junction bases not matched to a gene: 13. Germline V gene sequence: CDR1 MGHRA, CDR2 YSYEKL. This CDR3 is 17 amino acids long. CDR3 in DNA: TGCGCCAGCAGCCAACTACCCGGGACTAGCCCAACAGACGAGCAGTACTTC. As protein: CASSQLPGTSPTDEQYF.

The chain recombines TRBV29-1 with TRBJ1-4; D unclear. Germline V gene data show CDR1 as SQVTM and CDR2 as ANQGSEA. Trimming pared 4 bases from V and 7 bases from J, leaving 16 bases between. The CDR3 spans 14 residues. The CDR3 DNA sequence: TGCAGCGTTGGAGGGTCCTCCGCGGGTGAAAAACTGTTTTTT. Its translation: CSVGGSSAGEKLFF.

The chain recombines TRBV27 with TRBJ2-3; D unresolved. Germline V lookup: CDR1 MNHEY, CDR2 SMNVEV (reference sequence). Trimming cost V 1 base and J 2 bases, with 10 bases left between them. CDR3 size: 15 residues. CDR3 nucleotides: TGTGCCAGCAGTTTATACTCGAGAACCACAGATACGCAGTATTTT. Protein product: CASSLYSRTTDTQYF.

This clone was seen a single time. The gene calls are TRBV19 and TRBJ2-5; the D gene is possibly TRBD2 (5 bases). CDR3 length: 15 residues. The V end lost 3 bases, the J end lost 5 bases, and 16 bases lay between the germline ends. Germline V lookup: CDR1 LNHDA, CDR2 SQIVND (reference sequence). The CDR3 DNA reads TGTGCCAGTAGTATCAGAGGACTCCGAGCGGAGACCCAGTACTTC. Protein sequence: CASSIRGLRAETQYF.

A single count supports this clone. The rearrangement uses TRBV10-3 and TRBJ2-5; D possibly corresponds to TRBD1 (6 bases). The germline gives CDR1 ENHRY, CDR2 SYGVKD. Between the trimmed V and J ends, which lost 10 bases and 5 bases, there was a span of 23 bases. The CDR3 consists of 15 residues. In DNA, the CDR3 is TGTGCCACCCGGTCCCAGGGGTCGACGTACGAGACCCAGTACTTC. Its translation is CATRSQGSTYETQYF.